The subject of this entry is one TCR beta chain. The data stem from a study of technical replicates of blood from several donors. V was shortened by 7 bases and J by 12 bases, with 15 bases between the two germline ends. The CDR3 runs to 11 residues. The germline CDR1 and CDR2 sequences are SQVTM and ANQGSEA. Method: immunoSEQ multiplex PCR; TCRdb's copy keeps in-frame clones and lacks some. This sample has some 87,000 clones, with 95% to 98% found just once. The rearrangement uses TRBV29-1 and TRBJ1-4; no clear D gene. Sequenced material: T cells isolated from PBMCs. This TCR was recovered from a human donor in good health. CDR3 in DNA: TGCAGCGGTTATACGGCAGAGGAACTGTTTTTT. It codes for CSGYTAEELFF.